This T cell receptor beta chain emerged from a study of metastatic and nonmetastatic thyroid tumors. TCRdb re-called the PCR reads with MiXCR. This repertoire shows approximately 41,000 clones, around 28% found once; its top ten account for about 10%. Germline loops: CDR1 SGHTA, CDR2 FQGNSA. The CDR3 is 15 residues long. V was pared by 5 bases and J by 5 bases, with 18 bases between. Thyroid surgery was performed in patients who had received no treatment beforehand. Specimen: blood. The sequence came from a male donor with papillary thyroid cancer or a benign thyroid nodule (not recorded which). Some clones in this sample may be carry-over from other donors' samples. The chain has TRBV7-2 and TRBJ1-1; TRBD1 is a possible D gene (6 bases). The CDR3, as DNA: TGTGCCAGCAGCCGACAGGCCCTTGATGGAACTGAAGCTTTCTTT. It codes for CASSRQALDGTEAFF.